The rows below give T cell receptor beta chains drawn from one sample of a study of blood T cell repertoires in COVID-19. The table came from immunoSEQ multiplex PCR; TCRdb's copy has only in-frame clones and leaves some out. The sample holds a few hundred thousand clones, just under 90% seen once. Sequencing was performed on peripheral blood. The receptors were gathered from a young woman with COVID-19, enrolled during active disease. The CDR3 runs from the conserved cysteine through the conserved F or W. D genes are given only for firm matches. Size values are once, few and many counts, or a class for expanded clones, and some rows have none.

DNA: TGCGCCAGCAGTGCTCCCGGGGAGCTGTTTTTT; CDR3: CASSAPGELFF; J: TRBJ2-2; D: NA; size: NA; V: TRBV10-2
DNA: TGTGCCACCAGCAGAGATAGGAGTCAGCCCCAGCATTTT; CDR3: CATSRDRSQPQHF; J: TRBJ1-5; D: NA; size: NA; V: TRBV15
DNA: TGTGCCAGCAGGGGCCCGGGACAAACATACGAGCAGTACTTC; CDR3: CASRGPGQTYEQYF; J: TRBJ2-7; D: NA; size: few; V: TRBV7-9
DNA: TGTGCCAGCAGTGAAAACCTCGGCCGGGACAGAGACTATGGCTACACCTTC; CDR3: CASSENLGRDRDYGYTF; J: TRBJ1-2; D: TRBD1; size: NA; V: TRBV6-1
DNA: TGTGCCAGCAGTGAGGAGGGCGGCTACACCTTC; CDR3: CASSEEGGYTF; J: TRBJ1-2; D: NA; size: NA; V: TRBV6-1
DNA: TGCGCCAGCAGCTTGGGCGGGACAGGGGAGGCCTACGAGCAGTACTTC; CDR3: CASSLGGTGEAYEQYF; J: TRBJ2-7; D: TRBD1; size: NA; V: TRBV5-1
DNA: TGTGCCAGCAGTAGCGCTGGTCCCGAAGCTTTCTTT; CDR3: CASSSAGPEAFF; J: TRBJ1-1; D: NA; size: NA; V: TRBV2
DNA: TGTGCCAGCAGCCACACAAGGGGTGGCACAGATACGCAGTATTTT; CDR3: CASSHTRGGTDTQYF; J: TRBJ2-3; D: NA; size: NA; V: TRBV6-2/TRBV6-3
DNA: TGCGCCAGCAGCCTATTACAGGGGGCGCAGTATGGCTACACCTTC; CDR3: CASSLLQGAQYGYTF; J: TRBJ1-2; D: TRBD1; size: NA; V: TRBV5-1
DNA: TGTGCCACCAGCAGCGGGCTAGGGGCTGAAGCTTTCTTT; CDR3: CATSSGLGAEAFF; J: TRBJ1-1; D: NA; size: NA; V: TRBV15
DNA: TGTGCCAGCAGTGAAGAGGCTAGCGTAACCGGGGAGCTGTTTTTT; CDR3: CASSEEASVTGELFF; J: TRBJ2-2; D: NA; size: NA; V: TRBV2
DNA: TGTGCCAGCAGCCCGGGGGGGCCCTCAGATACGCAGTATTTT; CDR3: CASSPGGPSDTQYF; J: TRBJ2-3; D: TRBD2; size: many; V: TRBV11-3
DNA: TGCAGCGTTGATGAGGTGAAGGGCTACACCTTC; CDR3: CSVDEVKGYTF; J: TRBJ1-2; D: NA; size: NA; V: TRBV29-1
DNA: TGTGCCAGCAGTCAAATGAAAGCGGGGTACAATGAGCAGTTCTTC; CDR3: CASSQMKAGYNEQFF; J: TRBJ2-1; D: TRBD2; size: NA; V: TRBV9
DNA: TGTGCCAGCAGCTTGGGTCAGGGGGCGATGACAGATACGCAGTATTTT; CDR3: CASSLGQGAMTDTQYF; J: TRBJ2-3; D: TRBD1; size: NA; V: TRBV5-5
DNA: TGTGCCAGCTCACCCATCACAGATACGCAGTATTTT; CDR3: CASSPITDTQYF; J: TRBJ2-3; D: NA; size: NA; V: TRBV18
DNA: TGTGCCAGCAGTGAAGCGCTTGGGACAGGGGGCTCCGGAAACATTCAGTACTTC; CDR3: CASSEALGTGGSGNIQYF; J: TRBJ2-4; D: TRBD1; size: NA; V: TRBV2
DNA: TGTGCCAGCAGTTACCGAGGACAGGACCTCTATAATGAGCAGTTCTTC; CDR3: CASSYRGQDLYNEQFF; J: TRBJ2-1; D: TRBD1; size: NA; V: TRBV6-2/TRBV6-3
DNA: TGTGCCAGCAGCCAAGAACTTCCAGTGCGGGGGAGCTTCTACAATGAGCAGTTCTTC; CDR3: CASSQELPVRGSFYNEQFF; J: TRBJ2-1; D: TRBD2; size: NA; V: TRBV3-1/TRBV3-2
DNA: TGTGCCAGCAGCCAAGGTGACCAGCGGGGGGAAAGGGGCACAGATACGCAGTATTTT; CDR3: CASSQGDQRGERGTDTQYF; J: TRBJ2-3; D: TRBD2; size: few; V: TRBV4-2
DNA: TGTGCCAGCAGCCTGGGGCAGAGCTCTGGAAACACCATATATTTT; CDR3: CASSLGQSSGNTIYF; J: TRBJ1-3; D: NA; size: NA; V: TRBV11-3
DNA: TGTGCCAGCAGCTTTACAAGTGACACTGAAGCTTTCTTT; CDR3: CASSFTSDTEAFF; J: TRBJ1-1; D: NA; size: NA; V: TRBV5-5
DNA: TGTGCCAGCAGCTTAGTCGTCGGGTATAGCAATCAGCCCCAGCATTTT; CDR3: CASSLVVGYSNQPQHF; J: TRBJ1-5; D: NA; size: NA; V: TRBV7-9
DNA: TGTGCCAGTAGTCCCCGTAGTGTTGCGGGCCTAGAGGGCTACACCTTC; CDR3: CASSPRSVAGLEGYTF; J: TRBJ1-2; D: NA; size: NA; V: TRBV19
DNA: TGTGCCAGCAGCTTACTTCCGACACTCGATGGCTACACCTTC; CDR3: CASSLLPTLDGYTF; J: TRBJ1-2; D: NA; size: NA; V: TRBV11-2
DNA: TGTGCCAGCTCACTCCCGACTAGCTACGAGCAGTACTTC; CDR3: CASSLPTSYEQYF; J: TRBJ2-7; D: NA; size: NA; V: TRBV18
DNA: TGTGCCAGCAGCCCCAGGACTAGCGGTCCCTACGAGCAGTACTTC; CDR3: CASSPRTSGPYEQYF; J: TRBJ2-7; D: TRBD2; size: once; V: TRBV3-1/TRBV3-2
DNA: TGTGCCAGCTCACCCCCCAAAATAGGACGGGATTCCTACGAGCAGTACTTC; CDR3: CASSPPKIGRDSYEQYF; J: TRBJ2-7; D: NA; size: NA; V: TRBV18
DNA: TGTGCCAGCAGCGGACGGACAGCCTTAGCGGGAAACACCATATATTTT; CDR3: CASSGRTALAGNTIYF; J: TRBJ1-3; D: NA; size: NA; V: TRBV6-6
DNA: TGTGCCAGTAGCCCCCAGAAGCGGGGATATGAGCAGTTCTTC; CDR3: CASSPQKRGYEQFF; J: TRBJ2-1; D: TRBD2; size: NA; V: TRBV19
DNA: TGTGCCAGCCAGGGGGCTTTAGAGACCCAGTACTTC; CDR3: CASQGALETQYF; J: TRBJ2-5; D: TRBD1; size: NA; V: TRBV28
DNA: TGTGCCAGCAGCCCTGGACAGGCCCTGAATGGCTACACCTTC; CDR3: CASSPGQALNGYTF; J: TRBJ1-2; D: TRBD1; size: NA; V: TRBV13
DNA: TGTGCCAGCAGCGCTCGGGATCCTGGAAACACCATATATTTT; CDR3: CASSARDPGNTIYF; J: TRBJ1-3; D: NA; size: NA; V: TRBV7-2